One and the same sample provided the 17 T cell receptor beta chains below, sequenced in a study of patients and donors after allogeneic stem cell transplantation. TCRdb recomputed calls from the RT-PCR reads with MiXCR, one row per CDR3 protein. The sample carries roughly 960,000 distinct CDR3 sequences, about a sixth recorded once. The specimen was blood, either unsorted or a sorted T cell fraction (not recorded which). These receptors all stem from a human donor who was either an allogeneic HSCT recipient or a stem cell or donor lymphocyte infusion donor (not recorded which). It is not recorded whose cells these are; they may come from a transplant donor.

This clonotype has just a few counts. This rearrangement joins TRBV6-1 to TRBJ1-3; 7 bases line up with TRBD1. Germline V gene data show CDR1 as MNHNS and CDR2 as SASEGT. Trimming cost V 5 bases and J 6 bases; bases outside gene matches: 13. The CDR3 is made up of 16 amino acids. The CDR3 DNA is TGTGCCAGCAGTCCAAGGGGGACAGTTAACCTAAACACCATATATTTT. It specifies CASSPRGTVNLNTIYF.

The table lists this clonotype with a count of one. The chain carries TRBV29-1 and TRBJ1-2; D not resolved. This CDR3 comprises 11 residues. V was trimmed by 4 bases and J by 9 bases, leaving 12 bases between them. Germline loops: CDR1 SQVTM, CDR2 ANQGSEA. This chain's CDR3 is CSVVGGFRYTF. In nucleotides, the CDR3 is TGCAGCGTTGTAGGAGGTTTTCGCTACACCTTC.

This clonotype was observed a handful of times. The chain uses TRBV29-1 and TRBJ2-2, with D possibly TRBD2 on 5 matching bases. The germline V gene has CDR1 SQVTM and CDR2 ANQGSEA. Trimming took off 3 bases at V and 6 bases at J, with 5 bases between the two ends. The CDR3 extends over 11 amino acids. In DNA form, the CDR3 reads TGCAGCGTTGAGGAGGCCGGGGAGCTGTTTTTT. Protein product: CSVEEAGELFF.

This clonotype was seen repeatedly, ten times or more. This chain connects TRBV11-2 to TRBJ2-1; 15 bases align to TRBD2. This CDR3 is built from 19 residues. Looked up from germline, CDR1 is SGHAT and CDR2 is FQNNGV. J lost 1 base, V lost 4 bases, and 8 bases had no gene match. The chain's CDR3 is CASSYRTSGGDPSYNEQFF. The CDR3 DNA is TGTGCCAGCAGCTATCGGACTAGCGGGGGGGATCCTTCCTACAATGAGCAGTTCTTC.

This clonotype has just a few counts. The chain combines TRBV20-1 with TRBJ2-7, with D tentatively TRBD1 (5 bases). V lost 6 bases and J lost 4, with 25 bases in between. The length of the CDR3 is 16 residues. The V gene's germline CDR1 is DFQATT and CDR2 SNEGSKA (reference sequence). As DNA, the CDR3 is TGCAGTGCCCCCCTGGCAGGCGGCCCATCAGGGTACGAGCAGTACTTC. Translating it yields CSAPLAGGPSGYEQYF.

This clonotype occurred a few times. The chain uses TRBV18 and TRBJ2-1; D unresolved. There are 12 residues in the CDR3. V was shortened by 6 bases and J by 5 bases, with 8 bases between the two germline ends. CDR1 is KGHSH, CDR2 LQKENI, per germline. CDR3 DNA sequence: TGTGCCAGCTCCGAGAAGAACAATGAGCAGTTCTTC. Amino acid sequence: CASSEKNNEQFF.

The chain is built from TRBV29-1 and TRBJ2-3, with 8 bases fitting TRBD2. V trimming: 6 bases; J trimming: 3 bases; junction bases outside the gene matches: 11. This CDR3 comprises 15 residues. Germline V gene data show CDR1 as SQVTM and CDR2 as ANQGSEA. CDR3 bases: TGCAGCGTCGCCCGAGGGAGCGGGGGTACAGATACGCAGTATTTT. Translating gives CSVARGSGGTDTQYF.

CDR3 bases: TGCAGTGCTGGGGACCCTAGCTCCTACAATGAGCAGTTCTTC. It codes for CSAGDPSSYNEQFF. The chain is built from TRBV20-1 and TRBJ2-1; D may match TRBD1 or TRBD2 (5 bases each). V was cut by 5 bases and J by 0 bases, with 11 bases left in between. In germline, CDR1 is DFQATT, CDR2 SNEGSKA (reference sequence). The CDR3 length is 14 residues.

This clonotype turned up a few times. The chain joins TRBV24-1 to TRBJ2-1; perhaps TRBD1 as D (6 bases). CDR3 size: 14 residues. The germline V gene has CDR1 KGHDR and CDR2 SFDVKD. Between the trimmed V and J ends, which lost 1 base and 8 bases, there was a span of 11 bases. The CDR3 loop is CATSDFLGAYEQFF. The DNA for the CDR3 is TGTGCCACCAGTGATTTTCTGGGGGCCTATGAGCAGTTCTTC.

A few counts support this clonotype. The gene calls are TRBV15 and TRBJ1-1; a possible D gene is TRBD1 (6 bases). V was cut by 9 bases and J by 1 base, with 15 bases left in between. The CDR3 totals 14 residues. In germline, CDR1 is LNHNV, CDR2 YYDKDF (reference sequence). CDR3 loop: CATAKSTGNTEAFF. The CDR3 nucleotides read TGTGCCACAGCGAAATCGACAGGGAACACTGAAGCTTTCTTT.

This chain uses TRBV12-3 or TRBV12-4 with TRBJ2-2; D unresolved. The CDR3 runs 15 residues. V was clipped by 5 bases and J by 0 bases, with 10 bases between them. The CDR3 sequence is CASSAYVTNTGELFF. DNA for the CDR3: TGTGCCAGCAGTGCGTACGTAACGAACACCGGGGAGCTGTTTTTT.

This clonotype was counted only a few times. V gene TRBV4-3 combines with J gene TRBJ2-7; possible D gene TRBD1, 5 bases. Trimming pared 1 base from V and 3 bases from J, leaving 13 bases between. This CDR3 contains 15 residues. Germline values: CDR1 LGHNA, CDR2 YSLEER. The CDR3 coding sequence is TGCGCCAGCAGCCAAGGTAGATGGGGCAACTACGAGCAGTACTTC. Protein sequence: CASSQGRWGNYEQYF.

V and J are TRBV28 and TRBJ2-7, with D tentatively TRBD1 (6 bases). The CDR3 has 16 amino acids. The germline CDR1 and CDR2 sequences are MDHEN and SYDVKM. V dropped 5 bases and J dropped 6 bases, with 23 bases sitting between them. The CDR3 is CASSPLGKSVGGEQYF. Written as DNA, the CDR3 is TGTGCCAGCAGTCCCCTGGGCAAGTCTGTAGGGGGCGAGCAGTACTTC.

The V gene is TRBV28, the J gene TRBJ2-7, with 12 bases matching TRBD2. The V and J ends lost 4 bases and 4 bases, in that order; junction bases with no gene match: 5. Germline V lookup: CDR1 MDHEN, CDR2 SYDVKM. The CDR3 has 15 amino acids. The CDR3 sequence is CASSSGTSGWYEQYF. CDR3 coding DNA: TGTGCCAGCAGTTCTGGGACTAGCGGGTGGTACGAGCAGTACTTC.

This clonotype was seen at least ten times. This rearrangement joins TRBV12-3 or TRBV12-4 to TRBJ1-6; D remains unclear. The CDR3 is 13 amino acids. Deletions cut 1 base from V and 9 bases from J, with 7 bases between. Here the CDR3 reads CASSLGVSSPLHF. The CDR3 DNA sequence: TGTGCCAGCAGTTTAGGGGTGTCTTCACCCCTCCACTTT.

This clonotype was seen a few times. The chain carries TRBV7-8 and TRBJ2-5; 10 nucleotides line up with TRBD2. Looked up from germline, CDR1 is SGHVS and CDR2 is FQNEAQ. This CDR3 has 13 amino acids. Trimming took 8 bases from V and 5 from J; bases not matched to a gene: 5. The chain's CDR3 is CASRLAGEETQYF. CDR3 nucleotides: TGTGCCAGCCGCCTAGCGGGGGAGGAGACCCAGTACTTC.

The rearrangement links TRBV20-1 to TRBJ1-2; D unresolved. V lost 0 bases, J lost 8 bases, and 7 bases lay in between. The CDR3 spans 11 residues. Germline-derived CDR1 and CDR2 are DFQATT and SNEGSKA (reference sequence). CDR3 DNA sequence: TGCAGTGCTAGAGATCATCGCGGCTACACCTTC. This encodes CSARDHRGYTF.